The 28 T cell receptor beta chains given below trace back to one sample, sequenced in a study of blood T cell repertoires in COVID-19. TCRdb's copy holds only in-frame clones and misses some; the assay was immunoSEQ multiplex PCR. The sample records about 220,000 clones, around four fifths being singletons. Sequenced material: PBMCs or T cells enriched from blood (not recorded which). Every receptor here comes from a woman in her forties who had been exposed to COVID-19.

The chain is built from TRBV19 and TRBJ1-2, with D uncertain. In germline, CDR1 is LNHDA, CDR2 SQIVND (reference sequence). There are 12 residues in the CDR3. V was clipped by 5 bases and J by 8 bases, with 12 bases between them. In DNA form, the CDR3 reads TGTGCCAGTAGTTCCGGAGGTCCAGGCTACACCTTC. Translation gives CASSSGGPGYTF.

The chain combines TRBV5-1 with TRBJ2-3; TRBD1 agrees at 7 bases. Germline CDR1 and CDR2: SGHRS and YFSETQ. With 2 bases clipped from V and 1 base from J, the junction kept 1 base outside the gene matches. The CDR3 spans 14 residues. CDR3 DNA sequence: TGCGCCAGCAGCTTAGGGGGCCGCACAGATACGCAGTATTTT. Protein: CASSLGGRTDTQYF. Full variable domain (missing parts from reference TRBV5-1 and TRBJ2-3): KAGVTQTPRYLIKTRGQQVTLSCSPISGHRSVSWYQQTPGQGLQFLFEYFSETQRNKGNFPGRFSGRQFSNSRSEMNVSTLELGDSALYLCASSLGGRTDTQYFGPGTRLTVL.

This chain joins TRBV6-1 and TRBJ1-2; TRBD1 is a possible D gene (6 bases). The CDR3 totals 15 residues. V lost 3 bases to trimming and J lost 8 bases, with 19 bases between them. In germline, CDR1 is MNHNS, CDR2 SASEGT. Written as DNA, the CDR3 is TGTGCCAGCAGTGATTTCGACAGGCTCCTAGAAGGCTACACCTTC. Protein product: CASSDFDRLLEGYTF.

Note on this clone: The identical CDR3 is also encoded by other nucleotide sequences in the sample. The chain combines TRBV7-9 with TRBJ2-7, with D perhaps TRBD2 (5 bases). This CDR3 is 13 amino acids long. V lost 2 bases and J lost 3, with 8 bases in between. Germline CDR1 is SEHNR and CDR2 is FQNEAQ (reference sequence). CDR3 bases: TGTGCCAGCAGCTTAAGCGGCGGCTACGAGCAGTACTTC. Its translation: CASSLSGGYEQYF.

In nucleotides, the CDR3 is TGTGCCAGCAGTAAATTAGCGGGGGTGAATGAGCAGTTCTTC. This translates into CASSKLAGVNEQFF. The V gene is TRBV6-6, the J gene TRBJ2-1; 9 bases match TRBD2. The CDR3 covers 14 residues. Germline CDR1 MNHNY, CDR2 SVGAGI (reference sequence). V shed 5 bases and J 7 bases; nucleotides not matched to a gene: 6.

The chain is built from TRBV9 and TRBJ2-1, with TRBD2 identical over 9 bases. CDR1 is SGDLS, CDR2 YYNGEE, per germline. The V and J ends lost 3 bases and 3 bases, in that order; junction bases with no gene match: 7. This CDR3 has 16 amino acids. The CDR3 bases are TGTGCCAGCAGCGAGCCCCCAGCGGGGGGCTACAATGAGCAGTTCTTC. Translation gives CASSEPPAGGYNEQFF.

This rearrangement joins TRBV5-1 to TRBJ2-7; D perhaps matches TRBD1 (6 bases). Per germline, CDR1 SGHRS and CDR2 YFSETQ. Trimming shortened V by 4 bases and J by 2 bases, and 16 bases separated the two germline ends. The CDR3 has 15 residues. CDR3 loop: CASSPRTEPAYEQYF. The CDR3 nucleotides are TGCGCCAGCAGCCCACGGACAGAACCAGCCTACGAGCAGTACTTC.

The chain employs TRBV7-9 and TRBJ2-7; D tentatively reads TRBD1 or TRBD2 (5 bases each). The CDR3 has 11 residues. The germline V gene encodes CDR1 SEHNR and CDR2 FQNEAQ (reference sequence). The ends were cut back, 5 bases at V and 12 bases at J, with 14 bases in the middle. CDR3 coding DNA: TGTGCCAGCAGCGTAGGGGCCGAGGGGTACTTC. This sequence encodes CASSVGAEGYF.

This chain links TRBV9 with TRBJ1-2; possibly TRBD1 for D (5 bases). The germline gives CDR1 SGDLS, CDR2 YYNGEE. CDR3 size: 15 residues. Trimming cost V 6 bases and J 2 bases, with 17 bases left between them. The chain's CDR3 is CASKSQGTANYGYTF. Written as DNA, the CDR3 is TGTGCCAGCAAGTCCCAGGGAACAGCGAACTATGGCTACACCTTC.

This rearrangement joins TRBV9 to TRBJ1-2; TRBD1 matches at 9 bases. The CDR3 is 16 residues long. Per germline, CDR1 SGDLS and CDR2 YYNGEE. V gave up 4 bases and J gave up 5 bases; unmatched junction bases: 12. The DNA for the CDR3 is TGTGCCAGCAGCTCCCGAGGGGGACAGGGAGGGTATGGCTACACCTTC. It yields the protein CASSSRGGQGGYGYTF.

The chain uses TRBV6-5 and TRBJ2-3, with TRBD1 matching over 12 bases. With 11 bases clipped from V and 2 bases from J, the junction kept 5 bases outside the gene matches. CDR1 is MNHEY, CDR2 SVGAGI, per germline. The CDR3 length is 14 residues. The CDR3 DNA reads as TGTGCCGGGGGGACAGGGGGCGTCACAGATACGCAGTATTTT. This codes for CAGGTGGVTDTQYF.

The chain joins TRBV7-3 to TRBJ1-1; 8 bases fit TRBD1. The CDR3 spans 16 residues. Trimming at V came to 2 bases and at J to 1 base, leaving 6 bases not matched to a gene. Germline V gene sequence: CDR1 SGHTA, CDR2 FQGTGA. The CDR3 DNA reads TGTGCCAGCAGCTTACGCGCACAGGGGGGGAACACTGAAGCTTTCTTT. Protein: CASSLRAQGGNTEAFF.

The rearrangement links TRBV12-3 or TRBV12-4 to TRBJ1-1; D is undetermined. The CDR3 length is 13 residues. The germline V and J ends were trimmed by 4 bases and 5 bases, with 11 bases remaining between them. CDR3 amino acids: CASSSIGLTEAFF. CDR3 nucleotides: TGTGCCAGCAGTTCCATCGGTCTGACTGAAGCTTTCTTT.

The rearrangement links TRBV5-1 to TRBJ2-1, with 12 nucleotides matching TRBD2. Unmatched junction bases numbered 8, after V lost 0 bases and J lost 10 bases. The germline CDR1 and CDR2 sequences are SGHRS and YFSETQ. The CDR3 has 16 amino acids. The CDR3 is CASSLGPSGGAREQFF. CDR3 nucleotide sequence: TGCGCCAGCAGCTTGGGGCCTAGCGGGGGGGCCCGAGAGCAGTTCTTC.

The gene calls are TRBV9 and TRBJ1-3; TRBD1 matches 7 bases. The V and J ends lost 4 bases and 4 bases, in that order; junction bases with no gene match: 14. The V gene's germline CDR1 is SGDLS and CDR2 YYNGEE. The CDR3 has 17 amino acids. The CDR3 DNA reads TGTGCCAGCAGCCCTCAGGGGGGACAAACGTCGGGAAACACCATATATTTT. It encodes CASSPQGGQTSGNTIYF.

This clone was counted once. The chain is built from TRBV4-3 and TRBJ2-7; the match to TRBD1 covers 10 bases. Per germline, CDR1 LGHNA and CDR2 YSLEER. The CDR3 extends over 16 amino acids. Trimming at V came to 4 bases and at J to 3 bases, leaving 9 bases not matched to a gene. The CDR3 DNA is TGCGCCAGCAGCCCGACCCCGGGACAGGGGATCTACGAGCAGTACTTC. It is translated as CASSPTPGQGIYEQYF.

The V gene is TRBV4-1, the J gene TRBJ2-2, with a tentative D call TRBD2 (5 bases). CDR3 size: 18 residues. Per germline, CDR1 MGHRA and CDR2 YSYEKL. Trimming removed 2 bases at V and 7 bases at J, with 23 bases between. The CDR3 DNA is TGCGCCAGCAGCCAATTGGTTTCGAGGCTAGCTACGAGCGGGGAGCTGTTTTTT. The encoded protein is CASSQLVSRLATSGELFF.

This clone was counted between two and nine times. This chain connects TRBV7-8 to TRBJ1-5; D call uncertain. V lost 0 bases to trimming and J lost 4 bases, with 7 bases between them. From germline, CDR1 is SGHVS and CDR2 FQNEAQ. This CDR3 region has 14 residues. CDR3 loop: CASSLALRNQPQHF. Written as DNA, the CDR3 is TGTGCCAGCAGCTTAGCGCTACGGAATCAGCCCCAGCATTTT.

The V and J genes are TRBV3-1 (or the pseudogene TRBV3-2) and TRBJ1-6, with 7 bases identical to TRBD1. The ends lost 5 bases at V and 7 bases at J; junction bases unmatched: 8. Germline CDR1 reads LGHDT; CDR2 reads YNNKEL (reference sequence). This CDR3 is 15 amino acids long. The CDR3 region is CASSSRTGGNSPLHF. In nucleotides, the CDR3 is TGTGCCAGCAGCTCTCGGACAGGAGGGAATTCACCCCTCCACTTT.

J is TRBJ1-5 and V is TRBV7-2; tentatively, D is TRBD1 (6 bases). The germline V gene encodes CDR1 SGHTA and CDR2 FQGNSA. CDR3 length equals 14 residues. V was clipped by 5 bases and J by 5 bases, with 13 bases between them. The CDR3 region is CASSPRQEYQPQHF. The CDR3 coding sequence is TGTGCCAGCAGCCCGCGACAGGAGTATCAGCCCCAGCATTTT.

CDR3 DNA: TGTGCCAGTAGTAGGCCCTCTGCAGGCCGGGGGAGCGGGGAGCTGTTTTTT. It is translated as CASSRPSAGRGSGELFF. The chain employs TRBV19 and TRBJ2-2; D is perhaps TRBD2 (6 bases). The CDR3 sequence is 17 residues long. The germline CDR1 and CDR2 sequences are LNHDA and SQIVND (reference sequence). Trimming took off 4 bases at V and 7 bases at J, with 22 bases between the two ends.

This rearrangement joins TRBV1 to TRBJ2-1; TRBD2, as called in the table, went unchecked against the DNA. TRBV1 is deemed a pseudogene. This CDR3 has 14 residues. The CDR3 spells CTSSQGGEVYEQFF. The CDR3 DNA reads TGCACCAGCAGCCAAGGCGGTGAAGTTTATGAGCAGTTCTTC.

Written as DNA, the CDR3 is TGTGCCAGCAGTTTTACAGTCGAAAAACTGTTTTTT. Protein product: CASSFTVEKLFF. V gene TRBV12-3 or TRBV12-4 combines with J gene TRBJ1-4, with D unresolved. V shed 3 bases and J shed 8 bases, with 7 bases lying between them. The CDR3 is made up of 12 amino acids.

The rearrangement uses TRBV18 and TRBJ2-2; 7 bases are shared with TRBD1. V lost 3 bases, J lost 4 bases, and 5 bases stayed unmatched. There are 15 residues in the CDR3. CDR1 KGHSH and CDR2 LQKENI come from the germline V gene. CDR3: CASSPWGQSTGELFF. For the CDR3, the DNA is TGTGCCAGCTCACCCTGGGGACAGTCCACCGGGGAGCTGTTTTTT.

The rearrangement joins TRBV18 to TRBJ2-7, with D possibly matching TRBD1 (5 bases). V was clipped by 2 bases and J by 2 bases, with 10 bases between them. Germline V CDR1 and CDR2: KGHSH, LQKENI. The CDR3 length is 14 residues. The CDR3 region is CASSPADRPYEQYF. CDR3 nucleotides: TGTGCCAGCTCACCAGCCGACAGACCCTACGAGCAGTACTTC. The whole variable domain, filled in from reference TRBV18 and TRBJ2-7, reads NAGVMQNPRHLVRRRGQEARLRCSPMKGHSHVYWYRQLPEEGLKFMVYLQKENIIDESGMPKERFSAEFPKEGPSILRIQQVVRGDSAAYFCASSPADRPYEQYFGPGTRLTVT.

The chain recombines TRBV24-1 with TRBJ2-2, with a possible D match to TRBD1 (6 bases). The ends were cut back, 2 bases at V and 4 bases at J, with 10 bases in the middle. The CDR3 runs to 15 residues. CDR1 and CDR2 from the germline V gene are KGHDR and SFDVKD. The CDR3 reads CATSDSGHTTGELFF. The CDR3 DNA is TGTGCCACCAGTGATTCGGGACACACCACCGGGGAGCTGTTTTTT.

V usage is TRBV3-1 (or the pseudogene TRBV3-2) and J usage is TRBJ2-7; 12 bases match TRBD2. Germline CDR1 LGHDT, CDR2 YNNKEL (reference sequence). V lost 3 bases, J lost 7 bases, and 4 bases stayed unmatched. The CDR3 totals 14 residues. The CDR3 is CASSQAGLAGEQYF. The CDR3 bases are TGTGCCAGCAGCCAGGCTGGACTAGCGGGAGAGCAGTACTTC.

The chain recombines TRBV6-5 with TRBJ1-3; tentatively, D is TRBD1 (5 bases). CDR1 MNHEY and CDR2 SVGAGI come from the germline V gene. V lost 8 bases, J lost 0 bases, and 8 bases lay in between. The CDR3 has 13 amino acids. The CDR3 DNA sequence: TGTGCCAGCGGAGGGGTCTCTGGAAACACCATATATTTT. This sequence encodes CASGGVSGNTIYF.